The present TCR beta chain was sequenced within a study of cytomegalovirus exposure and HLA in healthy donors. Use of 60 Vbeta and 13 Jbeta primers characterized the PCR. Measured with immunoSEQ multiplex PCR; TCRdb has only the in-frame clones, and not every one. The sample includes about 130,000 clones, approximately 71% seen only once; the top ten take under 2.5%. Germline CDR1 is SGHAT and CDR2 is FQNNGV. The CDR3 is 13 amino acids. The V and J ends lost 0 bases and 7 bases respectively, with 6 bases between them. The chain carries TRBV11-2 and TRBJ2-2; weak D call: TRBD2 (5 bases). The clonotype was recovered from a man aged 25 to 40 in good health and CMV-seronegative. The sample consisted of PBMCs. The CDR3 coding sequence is TGTGCCAGCAGCTTAGATCGGGGCGGGGAGCTGTTTTTT. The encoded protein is CASSLDRGGELFF. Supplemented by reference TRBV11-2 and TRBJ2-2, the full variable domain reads EAGVAQSPRYKIIEKRQSVAFWCNPISGHATLYWYQQILGQGPKLLIQFQNNGVVDDSQLPKDRFSAERLKGVDSTLKIQPAKLEDSAVYLCASSLDRGGELFFGEGSRLTVL.